Sequencing of this T cell receptor (beta chain) was carried out in a study of identical twins. Study-wide findings and caveats: Zero-insertion analyses were open to partial confounding by invariant MAIT and iNKT cells. Insertions were reduced in abundant cord blood beta clonotypes but not in memory repertoires.

Unique molecular identifiers were present on cDNA, and template switching added a universal primer site. Each CDR3 protein is one row after TCRdb ran MiXCR on the 5' RACE reads. The repertoire holds some 500,000 distinct CDR3 sequences, with over 12% as singletons. Germline CDR1 is SGHTA and CDR2 is FQGNSA. The CDR3 sequence is 16 residues long. V lost 0 bases, J lost 3 bases, and 2 bases stayed unmatched. This clonotype was observed a few times. Its antigen remains unknown. All of the donors were Caucasians in good health. These data were also reused for a study on yellow fever vaccine responses in identical twins.

Sequencing was carried out using CD4+ T cells sorted from blood. The chain uses TRBV7-2 and TRBJ2-2, with 9 bases that match TRBD1. The clonotype was recovered from a young woman in good health. The CDR3 protein is CASSLADRGDTGELFF. The CDR3 DNA reads TGTGCCAGCAGCTTAGCGGACAGGGGTGACACCGGGGAGCTGTTTTTT. The full variable domain, rest sourced from reference TRBV7-2 and TRBJ2-2, is GAGVSQSPSNKVTEKGKDVELRCDPISGHTALYWYRQSLGQGLEFLIYFQGNSAPDKSGLPSDRFSAERTGGSVSTLTIQRTQQEDSAVYLCASSLADRGDTGELFFGEGSRLTVL.